Listed below are T cell receptor beta chains from one sample, sequenced in a study of radiotherapy plus CTLA-4 blockade in lung cancer. Repertoires were generated with immunoSEQ multiplex PCR, while TCRdb's copy carries only in-frame clones and drops some. The table records 81,000 or so clones, approximately 84% of them present only once. Specimen: peripheral blood, collected from a patient treated with radiotherapy plus ipilimumab. The receptors originated from a human donor with non-small cell lung cancer who had stable disease on radiotherapy plus ipilimumab. Both conserved end residues are part of each CDR3. A D gene is named only where the DNA matches it firmly. A row's size may be missing; if present it is once, few, many or a size class.

J gene	clone size	V gene	D gene	CDR3 DNA	CDR3 protein
TRBJ2-2	.	TRBV29-1	.	TGCAGCTCACGGGAAAACAGGGAAACCGGGGAGCTGTTTTTT	CSSRENRETGELFF
TRBJ2-5	.	TRBV28	.	TGTGCCAGCAGGACGGGCGAAGAGACCCAGTACTTC	CASRTGEETQYF
TRBJ1-1	.	TRBV4-2	.	TGTGCCAGCAGCCAAGTAGGGCTCATGAACACTGAAGCTTTCTTT	CASSQVGLMNTEAFF
TRBJ1-1	.	TRBV29-1	.	TGCAGCGCCCTGTTGCTGGGCGGGGCTGAAGCTTTCTTT	CSALLLGGAEAFF
TRBJ1-3	.	TRBV28	.	TGTGCCAGCAGTTTTCAGGGCCCCCTCTCTGGAAACACCATATATTTT	CASSFQGPLSGNTIYF
TRBJ1-3	.	TRBV2	.	TGTGCCAGCAGTGAAACAGGGCAGCGCTCTGGAAACACCATATATTTT	CASSETGQRSGNTIYF
TRBJ2-3	.	TRBV30	.	TGTGCCTGGAGCAAGGAAGATACGCAGTATTTT	CAWSKEDTQYF
TRBJ1-4	.	TRBV14	.	TGTGCCAGCAGCCCCGGGACCGCAACTAATGAAAAACTGTTTTTT	CASSPGTATNEKLFF
TRBJ1-1	.	TRBV18	TRBD1	TGTGCCAGCTCAGCGGGACAGCTGAACACTGAAGCTTTCTTT	CASSAGQLNTEAFF
TRBJ2-7	.	TRBV19	.	TGTGCCAGTAGTATGCTTCAGGGAAAAATCTACGAGCAGTACTTC	CASSMLQGKIYEQYF
TRBJ1-1	.	TRBV6-1	.	TGTGCCAGCAGTGAAGCGTGGCAGACGAACACTGAAGCTTTCTTT	CASSEAWQTNTEAFF
TRBJ2-2	.	TRBV5-1	TRBD1	TGCGCCAGCAGCTTGCGGACAGGGGACACCGGGGAGCTGTTTTTT	CASSLRTGDTGELFF
TRBJ2-3	.	TRBV6-1	.	TGTGCCAGCAGTGGGGCAATTTCACTCCGCCCGTACACAGATACGCAGTATTTT	CASSGAISLRPYTDTQYF
TRBJ2-3	once	TRBV7-3	TRBD1	TGTGCCAGCAGCCTACGTTCGGGGACAGGGTTCATCGCAGATACGCAGTATTTT	CASSLRSGTGFIADTQYF
TRBJ2-2	few	TRBV7-3	.	TGTGCCAGCAGCTTAGTAACTATAACGGCGAGCACCGGGGAGCTGTTTTTT	CASSLVTITASTGELFF
TRBJ2-1	.	TRBV15	TRBD2	TGTGCCACCAGCACCCCCCGAAGCGGGAGCTCCTACAATGAGCAGTTCTTC	CATSTPRSGSSYNEQFF
TRBJ1-1	.	TRBV5-1	.	TGCGCCAGCAGCCGGGAGGGGAACACTGAAGCTTTCTTT	CASSREGNTEAFF
TRBJ2-3	.	TRBV2	TRBD2	TGTGCCAGCAGTGCTCAAGCGGGGGCCGCAGATACGCAGTATTTT	CASSAQAGAADTQYF
TRBJ2-3	.	TRBV6-1	.	TGTGCCAGCGTCCGGGGGTACGGAGATACGCAGTATTTT	CASVRGYGDTQYF
TRBJ2-6	.	TRBV11-2	.	TGTGCCAGCAGCAGGACAAGCGGGGCCAACGTCCTGACTTTC	CASSRTSGANVLTF
TRBJ1-1	.	TRBV5-4	.	TGTGCCAGCAGCTTGGAAATGACACCTAACACTGAAGCTTTCTTT	CASSLEMTPNTEAFF
TRBJ1-6	few	TRBV6-1	.	TGTGCCAGCAGTCATAGCTCCTATAATTCACCCCTCCACTTT	CASSHSSYNSPLHF
TRBJ2-3	few	TRBV6-4	.	TGTGCCAGCAGTACTACGTCGGGCTATACGCAGTATTTT	CASSTTSGYTQYF
TRBJ2-7	.	TRBV30	TRBD2	TGTGCCTACCACCCGGGGGGGTACGAGCAGTACTTC	CAYHPGGYEQYF
TRBJ2-7	.	TRBV7-3	TRBD1	TGTGCCAGCAGCTTAAAGGGGGACAGCCACGAGCAGTACTTC	CASSLKGDSHEQYF
TRBJ2-5	once	TRBV9	.	TGTGCCAGCAGCGTAGCAGGGGAGAACCAAGAGACCCAGTACTTC	CASSVAGENQETQYF
TRBJ2-4	.	TRBV6-5	.	TGTGCCAGCAGTTACAGTGCGTTGGCCAAAAACATTCAGTACTTC	CASSYSALAKNIQYF